The T cell receptor beta chain under discussion was sequenced for a study of shared clonotypes between healthy human individuals. Study results and limitations: Rarefaction exposed incomplete sorted-subset sequencing despite large depth. Generation of non-shared clonotypes was less probable than generation of clonotypes shared by all four donors. Specimens sampled were limited to blood, with tissue repertoires likely differing.

As concerns this clone: Its specificity is not known.

Germline loops: CDR1 SGHTA, CDR2 FQGNSA. This CDR3 has 17 amino acids. Germline trimming cut 4 bases from V and 6 bases from J; bases unmatched to any gene: 11. Every subset's genomic DNA went evenly onto several immunoSEQ plates. TCRdb keeps only in-frame clones here, not all; method: immunoSEQ multiplex PCR. The sample contains a few million clones, around 92% of which appear only once. This receptor was identified in a man in his late teens or twenties in good health. Some clones in this sample may be carry-over from other donors' samples. The sample taken for sequencing was naive CD4+ T cells from PBMCs. The subset here: CD45RA+ positively selected. The V gene is TRBV7-2, the J gene TRBJ2-2, with 10 bases lining up with TRBD2. CDR3 in DNA: TGTGCCAGCAGCTCGCAACCTAGCGGGAGAATTGCCGGGGAGCTGTTTTTT. Protein: CASSSQPSGRIAGELFF.